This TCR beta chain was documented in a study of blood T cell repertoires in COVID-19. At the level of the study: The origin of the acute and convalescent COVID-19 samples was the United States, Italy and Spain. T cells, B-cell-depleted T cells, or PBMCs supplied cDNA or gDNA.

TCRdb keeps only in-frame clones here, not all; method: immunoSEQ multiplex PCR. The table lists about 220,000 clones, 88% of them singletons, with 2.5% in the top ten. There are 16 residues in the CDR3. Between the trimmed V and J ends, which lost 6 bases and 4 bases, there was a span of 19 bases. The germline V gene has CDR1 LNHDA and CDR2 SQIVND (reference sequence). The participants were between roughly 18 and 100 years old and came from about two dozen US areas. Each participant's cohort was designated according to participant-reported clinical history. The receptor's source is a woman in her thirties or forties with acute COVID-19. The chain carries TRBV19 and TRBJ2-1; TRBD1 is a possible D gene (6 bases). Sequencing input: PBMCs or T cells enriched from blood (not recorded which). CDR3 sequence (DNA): TGTGCCAGTAGGGGGGTCAGGGGTGTATTATACAATGAGCAGTTCTTC. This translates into CASRGVRGVLYNEQFF.